The rows below give T cell receptor beta chains drawn from one sample of a study of cytomegalovirus exposure and HLA in healthy donors. Data came from immunoSEQ multiplex PCR; TCRdb stores just in-frame clones and leaves some out. The table includes around 240,000 clones, more than 75% detected once. The sequenced sample was PBMCs. The receptor source for this set is a woman in her thirties or forties in good health and CMV-seropositive. Both conserved end residues are part of each CDR3.

J | V | length | CDR3
TRBJ2-5 | TRBV19 | 15 | CASSMGATGGETQYF
TRBJ1-4 | TRBV5-6 | 16 | CASSLNTGSFNEKLFF
TRBJ1-2 | TRBV19 | 15 | CASSTLSTGNYGYTF
TRBJ1-2 | TRBV9 | 18 | CASSVGRTGGIPNYGYTF
TRBJ2-3 | TRBV5-6 | 14 | CASSFRGFKDTQYF
TRBJ1-1 | TRBV7-2 | 16 | CASSPLLQGALTEAFF
TRBJ2-1 | TRBV10-3 | 15 | CAIREGTGRKNEQFF
TRBJ2-7 | TRBV7-9 | 10 | CATGSYEQYF
TRBJ1-4 | TRBV6-6 | 14 | CASRPGTGREKLFF
TRBJ2-3 | TRBV7-9 | 17 | CASSSRRRDWVTDTQYF
TRBJ2-3 | TRBV9 | 17 | CASSVDGRNGRSDTQYF
TRBJ1-5 | TRBV15 | 19 | CATSRAKLWDREGNQPQHF
TRBJ1-1 | TRBV2 | 15 | CASSDNQRGGEKAFF
TRBJ1-3 | TRBV7-9 | 16 | CSSGRAASSSGNTIYF
TRBJ2-3 | TRBV7-2 | 15 | CASSEWGQGADTQYF
TRBJ2-7 | TRBV6-8 | 14 | CASSYYGTGDEQYF
TRBJ1-5 | TRBV15 | 16 | CATSRDRGSYNQPQHF
TRBJ2-3 | TRBV11-2 | 14 | CASSQGVGTDTQYF
TRBJ1-5 | TRBV15 | 15 | CATSRERQGNQPQHF
TRBJ1-2 | TRBV25-1 | 16 | CASSDPTGGPYYGYTF
TRBJ2-1 | TRBV4-2 | 16 | CASSQELAGSGGEQFF
TRBJ2-3 | TRBV7-2 | 17 | CASSSRSSRGYTDTQYF
TRBJ1-2 | TRBV28 | 13 | CASSIQGPYGYTF
TRBJ2-7 | TRBV2 | 14 | CASSQDTQDYEQYF
TRBJ1-1 | TRBV7-9 | 18 | CASSFPWGRDRGTTEAFF
TRBJ1-2 | TRBV5-1 | 14 | CASSLVQGNYGYTF
TRBJ1-4 | TRBV25-1 | 14 | CASSERTTNEKLFF
TRBJ1-2 | TRBV9 | 12 | CASSVQGWGYTF
TRBJ2-1 | TRBV5-1 | 14 | CASSPDSATSEQFF
TRBJ1-3 | TRBV7-9 | 15 | CASSSEESSGNTIYF
TRBJ2-7 | TRBV7-8 | 15 | CASSSPGLAASEQYF
TRBJ2-2 | TRBV7-3 | 14 | CASSPNRGTGELFF